Each of the 27 T cell receptor beta chains below was sequenced from the same sample in a study of T cells in Graves' hyperthyroidism and ophthalmopathy. TCR beta CDR3 region amplification was performed from RNA transcripts. The HTBI set primed first-round TCR CDR3 RT-PCR. A single record per CDR3 protein comes from TCRdb applying MiXCR to the multiplex PCR reads. The sample contains a few hundred thousand distinct CDR3 sequences, about 45% of which appear only once. Sample: peripheral blood or thyroid tissue (not recorded which). The receptors originated from a woman aged 18 to 35 with Graves' hyperthyroidism.

This clonotype was picked up many times. The chain recombines TRBV4-2 with TRBJ1-2; 8 bases agree with TRBD1. The length of the CDR3 is 17 residues. Germline V gene lookup returns CDR1 LGHNA and CDR2 YNFKEQ. V shed 3 bases and J 8 bases; nucleotides not matched to a gene: 17. The CDR3 bases are TGTGCCAGCAGCCAGGGCGAAAGAGTAGGGACAGGAAAAGGCTACACCTTC. Translated, it gives CASSQGERVGTGKGYTF.

The chain links TRBV6-1 to TRBJ1-1; the D is unclear. Germline lookup yields CDR1 MNHNS and CDR2 SASEGT. The CDR3 runs to 14 residues. The ends were cut back, 5 bases at V and 0 bases at J, with 10 bases in the middle. The CDR3 loop reads CASSLAQLNTEAFF. The CDR3 nucleotides are TGTGCCAGCAGTTTAGCGCAGCTGAACACTGAAGCTTTCTTT.

This clonotype was seen many times. The V gene is TRBV7-8, the J gene TRBJ2-2, with a possible D match to TRBD2 (5 bases). This CDR3 comprises 12 residues. V was pared by 10 bases and J by 6 bases, with 12 bases between. Germline values: CDR1 SGHVS, CDR2 FQNEAQ. The CDR3 DNA follows: TGTGCCATTAACGGACTCGCCGGGGAGCTGTTTTTT. Its protein is CAINGLAGELFF.

With respect to this clonotype: A read error is possible here, since a much larger clone lies one base away. The chain couples TRBV11-2 to TRBJ2-5; the match to TRBD2 covers 13 bases. This CDR3 has 17 residues. Germline V gene sequence: CDR1 SGHAT, CDR2 FQNNGV. The CDR3: CASSLVPGLAGSETRYF. CDR3 coding DNA: TGTGCCAGCAGCTTAGTACCGGGACTAGCGGGATCGGAGACCCGGTACTTC.

This clonotype was observed a few times. The rearrangement links TRBV9 to TRBJ1-4, with 8 positions matching TRBD1. Losses at the gene ends were 4 bases for V and 3 bases for J; bases not matched to a gene: 8. The CDR3 spans 16 residues. CDR1 is SGDLS and CDR2 is YYNGEE in the germline V gene. Here the CDR3 reads CASSTQGAPANEKLFF. The CDR3 DNA sequence: TGTGCCAGCAGCACCCAGGGGGCGCCGGCTAATGAAAAACTGTTTTTT.

The sample holds many counts of this clonotype. The CDR3 nucleotides read TGTGCCAGCAGTCCCAGACCCAGGGAGACCCAGTACTTC. It yields the protein CASSPRPRETQYF. This chain joins TRBV27 and TRBJ2-5, with D hard to call. The CDR3 has 13 amino acids. V shed 5 bases and J shed 5 bases, with 12 bases lying between them. The germline gives CDR1 MNHEY, CDR2 SMNVEV (reference sequence).

This clonotype was observed many times. This chain links TRBV5-1 with TRBJ2-2; 7 bases are shared with TRBD1. After removal of 4 bases from V and 8 bases from J, the junction contained 2 bases not matched to a gene. The germline gives CDR1 SGHRS, CDR2 YFSETQ. This CDR3 spans 12 amino acids. The CDR3, as DNA: TGCGCCAGCAGCCGGACAGGTGGGGAGCTGTTTTTT. Amino acid sequence: CASSRTGGELFF.

The chain has TRBV7-9 and TRBJ2-7; D possibly corresponds to TRBD2 (6 bases). V lost 1 base and J 1 base, leaving 14 bases between the germline ends. The CDR3 spans 16 residues. Germline V gene lookup returns CDR1 SEHNR and CDR2 FQNEAQ (reference sequence). The CDR3 reads CASSLGSREISYEQYF. The CDR3 DNA reads TGTGCCAGCAGCTTAGGATCCCGGGAGATATCCTACGAGCAGTACTTC.

This clonotype was observed many times. The V and J genes are TRBV7-9 and TRBJ1-6, with D uncertain. V was pared by 1 base and J by 10 bases, with 14 bases between. Germline V gene sequence: CDR1 SEHNR, CDR2 FQNEAQ (reference sequence). This CDR3 has 15 amino acids. The CDR3 DNA follows: TGTGCCAGCAGCTTAGTCGGGTCACAAGGGTCACCCCTCCACTTT. Protein: CASSLVGSQGSPLHF.

The genes are TRBV12-3 or TRBV12-4 and TRBJ2-7; 7 bases are shared with TRBD1. The CDR3 loop spans 14 amino acids. V was pared by 1 base and J by 5 bases, with 5 bases of the junction left unmatched. Here the CDR3 DNA reads TGTGCCAGCAGTTTAGACGGGACAGTGAACGAGCAGTACTTC. It specifies CASSLDGTVNEQYF.

A remark on this clonotype: A clone one base away is much larger, so this may be a read error. V and J are TRBV6-6 and TRBJ1-5, with TRBD1 as a possible D gene (5 bases). CDR3 size: 14 residues. The V gene's germline CDR1 is MNHNY and CDR2 SVGAGI (reference sequence). Trimming removed 5 bases at V and 4 bases at J, with 12 bases between. The CDR3 sequence is CASSGDPNNQPQHF. The CDR3 DNA is TGTGCCAGCAGTGGGGACCCGAATAATCAGCCCCAGCATTTT.

In this sample, this clonotype turned up a few times. V gene TRBV11-2 combines with J gene TRBJ1-1, with a possible D match to TRBD1 (5 bases). V lost 5 bases and J 10 bases, leaving 17 bases between the germline ends. There are 13 residues in the CDR3. The V gene's germline CDR1 is SGHAT and CDR2 FQNNGV. The CDR3 bases are TGTGCCAGCAGCCCTGACACCGGGGCGGGAGCTTTCTTT. This codes for CASSPDTGAGAFF.

V and J are TRBV10-3 and TRBJ2-5, with 8 bases that match TRBD1. The germline V gene has CDR1 ENHRY and CDR2 SYGVKD. This CDR3 spans 16 amino acids. J gave up 4 bases and V 6 bases, and 13 bases lay outside the gene matches. CDR3 in amino acids: CAIRPGFSDRGETQYF. DNA for the CDR3: TGTGCCATCAGGCCCGGATTCAGCGACAGGGGAGAGACCCAGTACTTC.

The J gene is TRBJ1-2, the V gene TRBV3-1; possible D gene TRBD1, 5 bases. CDR3 length equals 15 residues. Trimming removed 8 bases from V and 3 bases from J, with 19 bases in between. Germline CDR1 is LGHDT and CDR2 is YNNKEL (reference sequence). Written as DNA, the CDR3 is TGTGCCAGCTTACCAGAGCGGCAGGGAGACTATGGCTACACCTTC. Translating it yields CASLPERQGDYGYTF.

This clonotype was recorded at least ten times. The chain employs TRBV5-4 and TRBJ1-1, with TRBD1 matching 9 bases. The CDR3 has 17 residues. From germline, CDR1 is SGHNT and CDR2 YYREEE (reference sequence). V was pared by 3 bases and J by 4 bases, with 13 bases of the junction left unmatched. Here the CDR3 DNA reads TGTGCCAGCAGCTCGCCGCGCCAGGGACAGGGCGGCACTGAAGCTTTCTTT. It specifies CASSSPRQGQGGTEAFF.

This clonotype was detected ten times or more. This chain links TRBV3-1 with TRBJ2-5; D is perhaps TRBD1 or TRBD2 (5 bases each). There are 14 residues in the CDR3. Germline V CDR1 and CDR2: LGHDT, YNNKEL (reference sequence). The V and J ends lost 6 bases and 5 bases respectively, with 16 bases between them. CDR3 DNA: TGTGCCAGCAGGTATGGGACGGTCGGCGAGACCCAGTACTTC. Translated, it gives CASRYGTVGETQYF.

This chain joins TRBV6-4 and TRBJ1-6; TRBD1 agrees at 7 bases. V shed 2 bases, J shed 5 bases, and the junction held 3 bases outside the gene matches. CDR3 length: 15 amino acids. CDR1 is MRHNA and CDR2 is SNTAGT in the germline V gene. CDR3 sequence (DNA): TGTGCCAGCAGTGACCGAGGGGGCAATAATTCACCCCTCCACTTT. The encoded protein is CASSDRGGNNSPLHF.

In this sample, this clonotype turned up many times. The V gene is TRBV12-3 or TRBV12-4, the J gene TRBJ2-7, with D perhaps matching TRBD1 (6 bases). Trimming stripped 2 bases from V and 2 bases from J, with 7 bases between. The CDR3 extends over 13 amino acids. CDR3 amino acids: CASSLWTAYEQYF. The CDR3 bases are TGTGCCAGCAGTTTATGGACAGCCTACGAGCAGTACTTC.

V and J are TRBV5-1 and TRBJ2-3; D may be TRBD2 (6 bases). The CDR3 consists of 15 residues. V was cut by 2 bases and J by 4 bases, with 14 bases left in between. The germline V gene encodes CDR1 SGHRS and CDR2 YFSETQ. The CDR3 sequence: CASSFGGSNADTQYF. CDR3 coding DNA: TGCGCCAGCAGCTTCGGAGGGAGTAATGCAGATACGCAGTATTTT.

The rearrangement joins TRBV7-8 to TRBJ1-3; D possibly corresponds to TRBD1 (5 bases). The CDR3 has 15 amino acids. Per germline, CDR1 SGHVS and CDR2 FQNEAQ. V was cut by 4 bases and J by 0 bases, with 10 bases left in between. CDR3 DNA sequence: TGTGCCAGCAGCTACCACGGGGGCTCTGGAAACACCATATATTTT. Protein: CASSYHGGSGNTIYF.

This clonotype has ten or more counts. The chain links TRBV27 to TRBJ1-1; D not resolved. The CDR3 sequence is 15 residues long. Trimming cost V 8 bases and J 0 bases, with 16 bases left between them. CDR1 is MNHEY, CDR2 SMNVEV, per germline (reference sequence). Here the CDR3 reads CASQDQQTLNTEAFF. CDR3 nucleotides: TGTGCCAGCCAAGACCAACAGACCTTGAACACTGAAGCTTTCTTT.

The chain links TRBV7-2 to TRBJ1-1; D is undetermined. Trimming removed 6 bases from V and 6 bases from J, with 11 bases in between. Germline CDR1 is SGHTA and CDR2 is FQGNSA. The CDR3 has 12 residues. The CDR3 sequence is CASSRREAEAFF. The DNA of the CDR3 is TGTGCCAGCAGTAGGAGGGAAGCTGAAGCTTTCTTT.

This rearrangement joins TRBV15 to TRBJ2-7, with 9 bases fitting TRBD2. V lost 3 bases, J lost 6 bases, and 3 bases stayed unmatched. CDR1 is LNHNV, CDR2 YYDKDF, per germline (reference sequence). The CDR3 spans 13 residues. The chain's CDR3 is CATSRTTSGEQYF. Written as DNA, the CDR3 is TGTGCCACCAGCAGGACGACTAGCGGCGAGCAGTACTTC.

Notes on this clonotype: With a much larger clone just one base away, this may be a read error. The conserved final phenylalanine or tryptophan is absent from the CDR3, which likely points to a read error. DNA of the CDR3: TGCGCCAGCAGCCCGCGACAGTCCGAAGGCACTGAAGCTTTCCTT. Translating it yields CASSPRQSEGTEAFL. The chain employs TRBV4-1 and TRBJ1-1; TRBD1 is a possible D gene (5 bases). CDR1 and CDR2 (germline): MGHRA, YSYEKL. Trimming stripped 4 bases from V and 4 bases from J, with 16 bases between. The CDR3 runs 15 residues.

This clonotype was found a few times. The chain carries TRBV7-2 and TRBJ2-3; 12 nucleotides agree with TRBD2. Germline-derived CDR1 and CDR2 are SGHTA and FQGNSA. V was clipped by 4 bases and J by 6 bases; unmatched bases: 8. This CDR3 is built from 16 residues. The CDR3 spells CASSSLAGGPRDTQYF. CDR3 DNA: TGTGCCAGCAGCTCCCTAGCGGGAGGGCCTAGGGATACGCAGTATTTT. Supplemented by reference TRBV7-2 and TRBJ2-3, the full variable domain reads GAGVSQSPSNKVTEKGKDVELRCDPISGHTALYWYRQSLGQGLEFLIYFQGNSAPDKSGLPSDRFSAERTGGSVSTLTIQRTQQEDSAVYLCASSSLAGGPRDTQYFGPGTRLTVL.

The J gene is TRBJ2-5, the V gene TRBV11-2; D gene unclear. Trimming removed 2 bases at V and 11 bases at J, with 12 bases between. This CDR3 contains 12 residues. CDR1 is SGHAT, CDR2 FQNNGV, per germline. CDR3 amino acids: CASSLWVDTQYF. The DNA of the CDR3 is TGTGCCAGCAGCTTATGGGTAGATACGCAGTACTTC.

This clonotype showed up many times. The genes are TRBV25-1 and TRBJ1-1, with D perhaps matching TRBD1 (6 bases). The CDR3 runs to 13 residues. Trimming stripped 7 bases from V and 1 base from J, with 10 bases between. Germline V CDR1 and CDR2: MGHDK, SYGVNS. DNA of the CDR3: TGTGCCAGCACGGGACATAGGAACACTGAAGCTTTCTTT. Protein: CASTGHRNTEAFF.